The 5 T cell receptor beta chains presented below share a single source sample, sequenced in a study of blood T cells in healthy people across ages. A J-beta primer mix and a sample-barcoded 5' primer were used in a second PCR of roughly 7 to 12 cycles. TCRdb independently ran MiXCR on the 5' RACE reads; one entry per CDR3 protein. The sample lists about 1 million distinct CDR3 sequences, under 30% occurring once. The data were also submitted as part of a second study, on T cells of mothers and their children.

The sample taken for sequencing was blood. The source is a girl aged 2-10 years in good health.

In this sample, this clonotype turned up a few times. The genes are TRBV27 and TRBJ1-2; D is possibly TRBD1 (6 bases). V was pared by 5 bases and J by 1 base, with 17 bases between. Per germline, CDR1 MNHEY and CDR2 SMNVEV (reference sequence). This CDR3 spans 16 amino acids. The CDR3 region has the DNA TGTGCCAGCAGTAAACAACAGGGCTTATATAACTATGGCTACACCTTC. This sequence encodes CASSKQQGLYNYGYTF.

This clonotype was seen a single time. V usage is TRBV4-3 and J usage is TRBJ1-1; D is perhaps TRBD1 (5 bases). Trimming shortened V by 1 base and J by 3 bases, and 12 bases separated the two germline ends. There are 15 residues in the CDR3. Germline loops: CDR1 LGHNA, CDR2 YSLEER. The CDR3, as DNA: TGCGCCAGCAGCCAAGGCCCCGAGGGGTACACTGAAGCTTTCTTT. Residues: CASSQGPEGYTEAFF.

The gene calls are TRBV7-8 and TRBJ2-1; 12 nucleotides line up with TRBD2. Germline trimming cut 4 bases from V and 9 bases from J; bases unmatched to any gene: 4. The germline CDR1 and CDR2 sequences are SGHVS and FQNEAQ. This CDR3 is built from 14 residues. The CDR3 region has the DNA TGTGCCAGCAGCTCTAGCGGGGGGGCGCGTGAGCAGTTCTTC. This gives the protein CASSSSGGAREQFF.

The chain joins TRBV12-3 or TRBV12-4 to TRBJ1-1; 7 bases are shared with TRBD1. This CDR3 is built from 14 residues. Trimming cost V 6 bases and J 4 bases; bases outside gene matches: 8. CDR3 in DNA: TGTGCCAGCAGATCTACAGGGGTGGGCACTGAAGCTTTCTTT. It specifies CASRSTGVGTEAFF.

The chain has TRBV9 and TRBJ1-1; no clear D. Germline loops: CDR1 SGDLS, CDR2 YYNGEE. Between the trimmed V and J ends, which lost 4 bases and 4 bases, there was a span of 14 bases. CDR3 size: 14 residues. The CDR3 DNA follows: TGTGCCAGCAGCCCCACGGGTACGGGCACTGAAGCTTTCTTT. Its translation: CASSPTGTGTEAFF. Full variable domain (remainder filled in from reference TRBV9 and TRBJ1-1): DSGVTQTPKHLITATGQRVTLRCSPRSGDLSVYWYQQSLDQGLQFLIQYYNGEERAKGNILERFSAQQFPDLHSELNLSSLELGDSALYFCASSPTGTGTEAFFGQGTRLTVV.